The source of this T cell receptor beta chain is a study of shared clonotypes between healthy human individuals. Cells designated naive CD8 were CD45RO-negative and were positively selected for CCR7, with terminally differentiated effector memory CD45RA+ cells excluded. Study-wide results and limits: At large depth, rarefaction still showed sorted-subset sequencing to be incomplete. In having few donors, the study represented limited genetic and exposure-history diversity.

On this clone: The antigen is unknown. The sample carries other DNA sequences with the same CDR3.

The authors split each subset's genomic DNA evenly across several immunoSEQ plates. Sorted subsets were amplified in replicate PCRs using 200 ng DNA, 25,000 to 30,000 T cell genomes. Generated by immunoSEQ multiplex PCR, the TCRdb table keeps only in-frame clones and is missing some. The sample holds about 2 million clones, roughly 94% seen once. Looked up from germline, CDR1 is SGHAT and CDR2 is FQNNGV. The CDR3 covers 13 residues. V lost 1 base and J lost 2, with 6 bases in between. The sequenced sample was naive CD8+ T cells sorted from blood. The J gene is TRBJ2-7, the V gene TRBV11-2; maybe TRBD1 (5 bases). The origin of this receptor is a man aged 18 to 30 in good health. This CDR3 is CASSLGQTYEQYF. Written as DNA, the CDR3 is TGTGCCAGCAGCTTAGGACAGACCTACGAGCAGTACTTC.